This TCR beta chain stems from a study of OX40 agonist ivuxolimab in advanced cancers. Study background: The dose-escalation group included hepatocellular carcinoma, melanoma, renal cell carcinoma and head and neck cancer.

This CDR3 spans 15 amino acids. The ends were cut back, 2 bases at V and 4 bases at J, with 12 bases in the middle. CDR1 and CDR2 (germline): KGHSH, LQKENI. Generated by immunoSEQ multiplex PCR, the TCRdb table keeps only in-frame clones and is missing some. The sample includes about 14,000 clones, 76% seen only once; the top ten take 15% to 20%. This clone was found a few times. Sequenced material: CD4+ or CD8+ T cells sorted from blood, taken in a trial of the OX40 agonist ivuxolimab. The genes are TRBV18 and TRBJ1-5; D perhaps matches TRBD1 (6 bases). This receptor was obtained from an adult with an advanced solid tumor such as melanoma, head and neck, liver or kidney cancer. This chain's CDR3 is CASSPVEGGNQPQHF. In DNA, the CDR3 is TGTGCCAGCTCACCAGTGGAAGGGGGGAATCAGCCCCAGCATTTT.